This TCR beta chain stems from a study of blood T cells in healthy people across ages. Between the trimmed V and J ends, which lost 11 bases and 2 bases, there was a span of 14 bases. This CDR3 spans 13 amino acids. From germline, CDR1 is SGHTA and CDR2 FQGNSA. This clonotype came up a few times. Its specificity is unknown. The authors ran a second PCR of 7 to 11 cycles using a sample-barcoded 5' primer and a J-beta primer mix. TCRdb ran MiXCR on the 5' RACE reads and lists one entry per CDR3 protein. This sample has about 1.8 million distinct CDR3 sequences; around half occur once, and the top ten carry 2.1%. The study's findings and limits: Per-million-T-cell TCR beta diversity fell roughly linearly with age.

Every participating donor contributed about 10 milliliters of peripheral blood through a draw. The receptor was isolated from a woman between 40 and 55 years old in good health. Material: blood. This chain joins TRBV7-2 and TRBJ2-3, with D maybe TRBD2 (6 bases). CDR3 residues: CAGGKELTDTQYF. CDR3 nucleotide sequence: TGTGCCGGAGGGAAAGAACTCACAGATACGCAGTATTTT.